This T cell receptor beta chain is drawn from a study of T cells after yellow fever vaccination. Whole-study results and caveats: One caveat is that FACS-sorted repertoires could contain abundant clonotypes contaminating from the bulk population. Boosting was followed by the reappearance of most primary-vaccination clones (just under 98% CD4, about 90% CD8).

5'RACE template switching generated TCR cDNA, adding a universal primer site and UMIs. TCRdb reprocessed the 5' RACE reads via MiXCR and lists one record per CDR3 protein. This sample has more than 350,000 distinct CDR3 sequences, with roughly 11% found just once. Points on this clonotype: Its antigen is currently unknown.

This CDR3 is built from 15 residues. V dropped 5 bases and J dropped 8; count of bases not matched to a gene: 11. CDR1 and CDR2 from the germline V gene are KGHSH and LQKENI. The clonotype originates from a young man who received the YFV17D yellow fever vaccine. Sequencing was performed on PBMCs, taken on the day of the first yellow fever vaccination. The chain combines TRBV18 with TRBJ1-4; 7 bases are a match to TRBD1. The CDR3 is CASSAGTVLGEKLFF. The CDR3 nucleotides are TGTGCCAGCTCAGCCGGGACAGTCCTCGGGGAAAAACTGTTTTTT.